This T cell receptor (beta chain) comes out of a study of Graves' ophthalmopathy and Graves' hyperthyroidism. CDR1 DFQATT and CDR2 SNEGSKA come from the germline V gene (reference sequence). Trimming cost V 6 bases and J 0 bases, with 11 bases left between them. The CDR3 extends over 14 amino acids. This clonotype has at least ten counts. From RNA, the CDR3 regions of TCR beta chains were amplified and sequenced. Second-round multiplex PCR followed a first-round RT-PCR using HTBI primers. TCRdb re-analysed the multiplex PCR reads in MiXCR, keeping a single row per CDR3 protein. The data show about 500,000 distinct CDR3 sequences, 14% seen once.

This receptor was identified in a woman aged 25-40 years with Graves' ophthalmopathy. Sequencing input: blood. J is TRBJ2-2 and V is TRBV20-1; D possibly corresponds to TRBD1 (5 bases). CDR3 sequence (DNA): TGCAGTGCCGCTCAGGGTGCGAACACCGGGGAGCTGTTTTTT. It yields the protein CSAAQGANTGELFF.